The source of this T cell receptor beta chain is a study of blood T cell repertoires in COVID-19. Data came from immunoSEQ multiplex PCR; TCRdb stores just in-frame clones and leaves some out. The sample includes about 160,000 clones, 92% seen only once; the top ten take 4.8%. The V segment lost 5 bases and the J segment 3 bases; nucleotides outside the gene matches: 1. The germline gives CDR1 MNHEY, CDR2 SMNVEV (reference sequence). The CDR3 contains 14 residues. Sequenced: peripheral blood. This sequence was found in a man younger than 45 with COVID-19, enrolled during active disease. The chain links TRBV27 to TRBJ1-6, with TRBD1 identical over 7 bases. The CDR3, as DNA: TGTGCCAGCAGTCGGGACAGCTATAATTCACCCCTCCACTTT. Protein sequence: CASSRDSYNSPLHF.